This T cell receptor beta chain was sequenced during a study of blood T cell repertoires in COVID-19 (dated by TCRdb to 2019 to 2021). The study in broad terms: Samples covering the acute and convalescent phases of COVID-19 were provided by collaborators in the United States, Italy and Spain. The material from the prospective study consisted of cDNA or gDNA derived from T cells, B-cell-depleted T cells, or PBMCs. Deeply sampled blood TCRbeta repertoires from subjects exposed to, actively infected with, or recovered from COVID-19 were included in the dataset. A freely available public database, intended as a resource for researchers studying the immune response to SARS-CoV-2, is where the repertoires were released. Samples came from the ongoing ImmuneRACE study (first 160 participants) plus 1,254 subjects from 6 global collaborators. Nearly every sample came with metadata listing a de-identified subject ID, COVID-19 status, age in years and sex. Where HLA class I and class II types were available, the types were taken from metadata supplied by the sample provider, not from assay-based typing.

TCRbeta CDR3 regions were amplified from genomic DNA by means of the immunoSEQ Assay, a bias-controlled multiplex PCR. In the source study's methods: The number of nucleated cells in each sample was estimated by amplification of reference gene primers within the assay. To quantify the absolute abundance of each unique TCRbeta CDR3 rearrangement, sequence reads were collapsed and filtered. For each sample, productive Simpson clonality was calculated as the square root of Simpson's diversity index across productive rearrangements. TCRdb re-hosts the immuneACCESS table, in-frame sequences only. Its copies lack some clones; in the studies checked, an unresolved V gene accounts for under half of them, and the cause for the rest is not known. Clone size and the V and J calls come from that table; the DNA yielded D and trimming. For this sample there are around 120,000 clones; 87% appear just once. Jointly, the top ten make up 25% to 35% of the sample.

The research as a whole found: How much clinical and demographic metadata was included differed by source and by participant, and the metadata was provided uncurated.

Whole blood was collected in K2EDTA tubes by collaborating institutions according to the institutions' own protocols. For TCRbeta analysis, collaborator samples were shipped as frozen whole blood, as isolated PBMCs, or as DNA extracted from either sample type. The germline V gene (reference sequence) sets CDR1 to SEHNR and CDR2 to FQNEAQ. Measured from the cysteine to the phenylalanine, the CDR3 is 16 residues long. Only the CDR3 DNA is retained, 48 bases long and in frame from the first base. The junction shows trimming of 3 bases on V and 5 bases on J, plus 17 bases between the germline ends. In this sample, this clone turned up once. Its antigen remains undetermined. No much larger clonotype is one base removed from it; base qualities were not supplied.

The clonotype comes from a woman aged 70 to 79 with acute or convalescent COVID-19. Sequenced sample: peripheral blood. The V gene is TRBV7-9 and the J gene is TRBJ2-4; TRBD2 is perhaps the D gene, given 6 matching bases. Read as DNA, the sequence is TGTGCCAGCAGCTTCAATATCGGGGGATCCCAAAACATTCAGTACTTC. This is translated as CASSFNIGGSQNIQYF.